This T cell receptor beta chain was recovered during a study of vaccination and CD4 T cells after COVID-19. About the research overall: Median draw time for post-COVID samples was under 120 days post-diagnosis (range 35 to 161). Control cultures, each given a CEFX pool, an HIV-1 Nef pool, or no peptide, were included.

The Oncomine TCR Beta short-read assay was applied to DNA of cultured CD4+ T cells. In this case, cultured CD4+ T cells provided the extracted genomic DNA. A single record per CDR3 protein comes from TCRdb applying MiXCR to the PCR reads. The sample contains about 21,000 distinct CDR3 sequences, 70% of which appear only once. Treatment denoted: roughly ten-day PBMC culture with coronavirus spike peptide pools or control peptides (ViraFEST assay). Concerning this clonotype itself: What it binds is not known.

This CDR3 comprises 16 residues. J lost 0 bases, V lost 4 bases, and 6 bases had no gene match. This TCR was recovered from a human donor who had recovered from COVID-19. The sample was CD4+ T cells from blood, cultured in vitro. The V gene is TRBV12-3 or TRBV12-4, the J gene TRBJ1-3; 7 bases line up with TRBD1. The CDR3 DNA sequence: TGTGCCAGCAGTTCGTTATGGGACAGCTCTGGAAACACCATATATTTT. Amino acids: CASSSLWDSSGNTIYF.